This passage covers 27 T cell receptor beta chains from one sample sequenced in a study of OX40 agonist ivuxolimab in advanced cancers. The method was immunoSEQ multiplex PCR; TCRdb's version includes in-frame clones alone and lacks a portion of them. The data contain some 86,000 clones, roughly 89% of them singletons. Sample: CD4+ or CD8+ T cells sorted from blood, taken in a trial of the OX40 agonist ivuxolimab. The receptors originated from an adult with an advanced solid tumor such as melanoma, head and neck, liver or kidney cancer.

This rearrangement joins TRBV28 to TRBJ1-4; 8 bases are shared with TRBD1. Trimming removed 2 bases from V and 9 bases from J; junction bases left unmatched: 14. Germline V gene data show CDR1 as MDHEN and CDR2 as SYDVKM. The CDR3 loop spans 17 amino acids. CDR3: CASSLMAGGQATKKLFF. The CDR3 region has the DNA TGTGCCAGCAGTTTAATGGCAGGGGGCCAAGCAACAAAAAAACTGTTTTTT.

The rearrangement links TRBV7-3 to TRBJ1-5, with D tentatively TRBD1 (5 bases). The germline gives CDR1 SGHTA, CDR2 FQGTGA. This CDR3 comprises 18 residues. V lost 5 bases and J 6 bases, leaving 26 bases between the germline ends. The CDR3 reads CASSPSGGDSERSQPQHF. The CDR3 region has the DNA TGTGCCAGCAGCCCTTCGGGCGGTGACAGCGAGCGTAGTCAGCCCCAGCATTTT.

The V call is TRBV7-9, the J call TRBJ2-5; 9 bases agree with TRBD2. Losses at the gene ends were 5 bases for V and 4 bases for J; bases not matched to a gene: 8. The CDR3 sequence is 15 residues long. Per germline, CDR1 SEHNR and CDR2 FQNEAQ (reference sequence). The CDR3 spells CASSPSGTGIETQYF. The CDR3 region has the DNA TGTGCCAGCAGCCCTAGCGGGACTGGCATAGAGACCCAGTACTTC.

The CDR3 DNA is TGCGCCAGCAGCCAAGATTCGGGGACAGGGCCTGTCTATGGCTACACCTTC. Encoded protein: CASSQDSGTGPVYGYTF. V usage is TRBV4-1 and J usage is TRBJ1-2, with 9 bases matching TRBD1. The germline V gene has CDR1 MGHRA and CDR2 YSYEKL. J gave up 4 bases and V 0 bases, and 9 bases lay outside the gene matches. The CDR3 loop spans 17 amino acids.

The chain employs TRBV18 and TRBJ2-1; 11 bases align to TRBD2. The germline gives CDR1 KGHSH, CDR2 LQKENI. The CDR3 runs 17 residues. V shed 3 bases and J 2 bases; nucleotides not matched to a gene: 6. CDR3 region: CASSPPTSGGTYNEQFF. In nucleotides, the CDR3 is TGTGCCAGCTCACCTCCCACTAGCGGGGGAACCTACAATGAGCAGTTCTTC.

DNA for the CDR3: TGCGCCAGCAGCGCGGGACAGCAGTACGAGCAGTACTTC. Translating it yields CASSAGQQYEQYF. J is TRBJ2-7 and V is TRBV5-1, with D perhaps TRBD1 (7 bases). This CDR3 spans 13 amino acids. In germline, CDR1 is SGHRS, CDR2 YFSETQ. V gave up 4 bases and J gave up 4 bases, with 12 bases separating them.

Remarks on this clone: This CDR3 is also generated by other DNA sequences in the sample. The chain employs TRBV9 and TRBJ2-7; 11 positions match TRBD2. V was clipped by 3 bases and J by 2 bases; unmatched bases: 4. The CDR3 has 15 residues. CDR1 is SGDLS, CDR2 YYNGEE, per germline. CDR3 amino acids: CASSGGLAETYEQYF. The DNA for the CDR3 is TGTGCCAGCAGCGGGGGACTAGCGGAAACCTACGAGCAGTACTTC.

A single count supports this clone. V usage is TRBV4-1 and J usage is TRBJ2-5; D uncertain. The CDR3 totals 11 residues. Germline V gene data show CDR1 as MGHRA and CDR2 as YSYEKL. Trimming stripped 1 base from V and 13 bases from J, with 10 bases between. CDR3 residues: CASSQASTRYF. In DNA form, the CDR3 reads TGCGCCAGCAGCCAAGCATCGACTCGGTACTTC.

The genes are TRBV19 and TRBJ1-5, with D tentatively TRBD1 (5 bases). Germline assignment: CDR1 LNHDA and CDR2 SQIVND (reference sequence). The V end lost 2 bases, the J end lost 0 bases, and 11 bases lay between the germline ends. This CDR3 is built from 16 residues. In DNA form, the CDR3 reads TGTGCCAGTAGTATACAGGGACCATATAGCAATCAGCCCCAGCATTTT. It is translated as CASSIQGPYSNQPQHF.

The chain carries TRBV5-1 and TRBJ1-1; D gene uncertain. CDR1 is SGHRS and CDR2 is YFSETQ in the germline V gene. V lost 0 bases to trimming and J lost 0 bases, with 12 bases between them. CDR3 length: 16 amino acids. The CDR3: CASSLDGEIMNTEAFF. As DNA, the CDR3 is TGCGCCAGCAGCTTGGACGGGGAGATAATGAACACTGAAGCTTTCTTT.

The V gene is TRBV6-5, the J gene TRBJ1-1; D remains ambiguous. Germline-derived CDR1 and CDR2 are MNHEY and SVGAGI. The CDR3 sequence is 12 residues long. Trimming took off 5 bases at V and 11 bases at J, with 15 bases between the two ends. The CDR3 loop reads CASSPGPMGAFF. Here the CDR3 DNA reads TGTGCCAGCAGTCCCGGGCCAATGGGTGCTTTCTTT.

V is TRBV18 and J is TRBJ2-5; D possibly uses TRBD1 or TRBD2 (5 bases each). The end of the DNA is better explained by TRBJ2-7, so the J call may be wrong. CDR1 KGHSH and CDR2 LQKENI come from the germline V gene. The CDR3 covers 14 residues. The chain's CDR3 is CASSPRDGGGEQYF. The CDR3, as DNA: TGTGCCAGCTCACCTCGGGACGGCGGCGGCGAGCAGTACTTC.

The J gene is TRBJ2-3, the V gene TRBV11-3, with TRBD2 matching 9 bases. Trimming took 5 bases from V and 0 from J; bases not matched to a gene: 6. The CDR3 is 16 residues long. In germline, CDR1 is SGHNT, CDR2 YENEEA. CDR3: CASSPIAGASTDTQYF. CDR3 DNA sequence: TGTGCCAGCAGCCCGATAGCGGGAGCTAGCACAGATACGCAGTATTTT.

The chain is built from TRBV9 and TRBJ2-2; 8 bases line up with TRBD2. With 6 bases clipped from V and 2 bases from J, the junction kept 9 bases outside the gene matches. Germline lookup yields CDR1 SGDLS and CDR2 YYNGEE. The CDR3 runs 16 residues. As DNA, the CDR3 is TGTGCCAGCACTGCCGACCGGGAGGGAAACACCGGGGAGCTGTTTTTT. Encoded protein: CASTADREGNTGELFF.

The rearrangement links TRBV29-1 to TRBJ2-7; D gene ambiguous. This CDR3 has 11 amino acids. Per germline, CDR1 SQVTM and CDR2 ANQGSEA. With 4 bases removed from V and 0 bases from J, the gap between germline ends came to 4 bases. CDR3 in DNA: TGCAGCGTTGCAGCCTCCTACGAGCAGTACTTC. It yields the protein CSVAASYEQYF.

The CDR3 here is CASSVGLASYNEQFF. As DNA, the CDR3 is TGTGCCAGCAGCGTAGGATTAGCTTCCTACAATGAGCAGTTCTTC. The genes are TRBV9 and TRBJ2-1; no reliable D call. Trimming shortened V by 0 bases and J by 1 base, and 8 bases separated the two germline ends. The CDR3 loop spans 15 amino acids. The germline V gene has CDR1 SGDLS and CDR2 YYNGEE.

The sample holds a few counts of this clone. An end of the junction does not agree with germline; a read error may underlie this. The chain recombines TRBV29-1 with TRBJ2-1; no reliable D call. The germline V gene has CDR1 SQVTM and CDR2 ANQGSEA. The CDR3 spans 13 residues. CDR3 region: CSVEDLGSRTVIF. CDR3 bases: TGCAGCGTTGAAGATCTAGGCTCCCGAACGGTGATCTTC.

The genes are TRBV7-9 and TRBJ2-3, with D maybe TRBD2 (6 bases). CDR1 is SEHNR and CDR2 is FQNEAQ in the germline V gene (reference sequence). The CDR3 loop spans 16 amino acids. The ends were cut back, 5 bases at V and 0 bases at J, with 15 bases in the middle. The CDR3 here is CASSPPTSSSTDTQYF. The CDR3 nucleotides read TGTGCCAGCAGCCCCCCGACTAGTTCTAGCACAGATACGCAGTATTTT.

This clone is large in the sample. V is TRBV28 and J is TRBJ1-5; TRBD1 is a possible D gene (6 bases). The germline gives CDR1 MDHEN, CDR2 SYDVKM. CDR3 length equals 14 residues. The V end lost 3 bases, the J end lost 2 bases, and 8 bases lay between the germline ends. CDR3 loop: CASSFWTGNQPQHF. CDR3 nucleotide sequence: TGTGCCAGCAGTTTTTGGACAGGCAATCAGCCCCAGCATTTT.

The chain uses TRBV5-6 and TRBJ1-2, with D tentatively TRBD1 (6 bases). This CDR3 region has 11 residues. Between the trimmed V and J ends, which lost 4 bases and 5 bases, there was a span of 6 bases. Germline V gene data show CDR1 as SGHDT and CDR2 as YYEEEE. Here the CDR3 DNA reads TGTGCCAGCAGCGGACAGTATGGCTACACCTTC. Its translation: CASSGQYGYTF.

This rearrangement joins TRBV7-8 to TRBJ1-1; 7 positions agree with TRBD1. V lost 5 bases and J lost 3; bases outside the gene matches: 6. In germline, CDR1 is SGHVS, CDR2 FQNEAQ. The CDR3 sequence is 14 residues long. The DNA of the CDR3 is TGTGCCAGCAGCCCATTCCAGGGGGACACTGAAGCTTTCTTT. As protein: CASSPFQGDTEAFF. Variable domain in full (rest from reference TRBV7-8 and TRBJ1-1): GAGVSQSPRYKVAKRGQDVALRCDPISGHVSLFWYQQALGQGPEFLTYFQNEAQLDKSGLPSDRFFAERPEGSVSTLKIQRTQQEDSAVYLCASSPFQGDTEAFFGQGTRLTVV.

The rearrangement joins TRBV13 to TRBJ1-1, with D possibly matching TRBD1 (6 bases). The germline V gene encodes CDR1 PRHDT and CDR2 FYEKMQ (reference sequence). The CDR3 consists of 12 residues. V lost 0 bases and J 13 bases, leaving 12 bases between the germline ends. CDR3 protein: CASSLGWDTFFF. CDR3 in DNA: TGTGCCAGCAGCTTAGGTTGGGACACCTTTTTCTTT.

J is TRBJ1-5 and V is TRBV5-6; TRBD1 agrees at 10 bases. The CDR3 length is 15 residues. With V trimmed by 4 bases and J by 5 bases, 6 bases remained unmatched. Germline values: CDR1 SGHDT, CDR2 YYEEEE. In DNA, the CDR3 is TGTGCCAGCAGCGGGACAGGGGTTGGGGATCAGCCCCAGCATTTT. It encodes CASSGTGVGDQPQHF.

The rearrangement joins TRBV28 to TRBJ2-7; the D is unclear. Trimming cost V 2 bases and J 1 base, with 12 bases left between them. The CDR3 totals 15 residues. Per the germline V gene, CDR1 is MDHEN and CDR2 is SYDVKM. CDR3 nucleotide sequence: TGTGCCAGCAGTTTACCGGCAGTGAATTCCTACGAGCAGTACTTC. Its protein is CASSLPAVNSYEQYF.

The chain carries TRBV2 and TRBJ2-7, with D hard to call. The germline V and J ends were trimmed by 3 bases and 2 bases, with 8 bases remaining between them. The CDR3 extends over 13 amino acids. CDR1 SNHLY and CDR2 FYNNEI come from the germline V gene. DNA of the CDR3: TGTGCCAGCAGTGACCAGGTAGCCTACGAGCAGTACTTC. Its protein is CASSDQVAYEQYF.

The chain is built from TRBV18 and TRBJ1-5; D call uncertain. The CDR3 has 14 residues. Deletions cut 1 base from V and 4 bases from J, with 8 bases between. CDR1 and CDR2 (germline): KGHSH, LQKENI. The CDR3 here is CASSPRSVNQPQHF. The CDR3 bases are TGTGCCAGCTCACCACGTAGCGTGAATCAGCCCCAGCATTTT.

The chain couples TRBV28 to TRBJ2-7; the match to TRBD1 covers 10 bases. V trimming: 8 bases; J trimming: 0 bases; junction bases outside the gene matches: 7. In germline, CDR1 is MDHEN, CDR2 SYDVKM. The length of the CDR3 is 15 residues. The CDR3 sequence is CASWGTGAYSYEQYF. Here the CDR3 DNA reads TGTGCCAGCTGGGGGACAGGGGCCTACTCCTACGAGCAGTACTTC.